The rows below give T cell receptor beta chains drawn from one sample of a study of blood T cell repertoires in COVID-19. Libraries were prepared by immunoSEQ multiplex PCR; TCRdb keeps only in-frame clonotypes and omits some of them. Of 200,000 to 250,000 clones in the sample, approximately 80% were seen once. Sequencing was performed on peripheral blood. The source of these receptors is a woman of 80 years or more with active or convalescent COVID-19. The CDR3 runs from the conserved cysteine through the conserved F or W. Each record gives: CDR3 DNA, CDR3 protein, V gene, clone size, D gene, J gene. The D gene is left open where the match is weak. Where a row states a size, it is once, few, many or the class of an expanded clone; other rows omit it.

CDR3 DNA: TGTGCCAGCAGCCAACCCATTACCCAGGCGCCGTACGAGCAGTACTTC
CDR3 protein: CASSQPITQAPYEQYF
V gene: TRBV5-8
clone size: .
D gene: .
J gene: TRBJ2-7

CDR3 DNA: TGTGCCAGCAGCTTCGGCAGGGTTTGGGTATTGAACACTGAAGCTTTCTTT
CDR3 protein: CASSFGRVWVLNTEAFF
V gene: TRBV13
clone size: .
D gene: .
J gene: TRBJ1-1

CDR3 DNA: TGTGCCAGCAGCCTAGTAGGAGGGCCCTGGGGAAACATTCAGTACTTC
CDR3 protein: CASSLVGGPWGNIQYF
V gene: TRBV7-2
clone size: .
D gene: .
J gene: TRBJ2-4

CDR3 DNA: TGTGCCAGTAAGTTGGGACAGGGTACTGAAGCTTTCTTT
CDR3 protein: CASKLGQGTEAFF
V gene: TRBV19
clone size: .
D gene: TRBD1
J gene: TRBJ1-1

CDR3 DNA: TGTGCCAGCAGCTCCGACAGGAACACCGGGGAGCTGTTTTTT
CDR3 protein: CASSSDRNTGELFF
V gene: TRBV7-9
clone size: few
D gene: .
J gene: TRBJ2-2

CDR3 DNA: TGTGCCAGTAGTATAGCACCACCGCCCGGGATCGAGCAGTACTTC
CDR3 protein: CASSIAPPPGIEQYF
V gene: TRBV19
clone size: .
D gene: .
J gene: TRBJ2-7

CDR3 DNA: TGTGCCAGCAGCCCCCCTCCCTGGGGAGCCACCACCGGGGAGCTGTTTTTT
CDR3 protein: CASSPPPWGATTGELFF
V gene: TRBV3-1/TRBV3-2
clone size: .
D gene: .
J gene: TRBJ2-2

CDR3 DNA: TGTGCCAGCTCACCAACAAAGCAGGGGGCCGGAACTGAAGCTTTCTTT
CDR3 protein: CASSPTKQGAGTEAFF
V gene: TRBV18
clone size: .
D gene: TRBD1
J gene: TRBJ1-1

CDR3 DNA: TGTGCCAGTAGTGGCCTCGACAGGGCTGCACCCCTCCACTTT
CDR3 protein: CASSGLDRAAPLHF
V gene: TRBV19
clone size: .
D gene: TRBD1
J gene: TRBJ1-6

CDR3 DNA: TGCAGTGCTAGTGAACAGGGGTTCTCCGGGCAGCCCCAGCATTTT
CDR3 protein: CSASEQGFSGQPQHF
V gene: TRBV20-1
clone size: .
D gene: TRBD1
J gene: TRBJ1-5

CDR3 DNA: TGTGCCAGTAGTATTGGCCGTGGGGCCAACGTCCTGACTTTC
CDR3 protein: CASSIGRGANVLTF
V gene: TRBV19
clone size: .
D gene: .
J gene: TRBJ2-6

CDR3 DNA: TGTGCCAGCACAGACAAGCCCTCTGGAAACACCATATATTTT
CDR3 protein: CASTDKPSGNTIYF
V gene: TRBV6-5
clone size: .
D gene: .
J gene: TRBJ1-3

CDR3 DNA: TGCGCCAGCAGCTTTACCGGGACAGGGGGCAAGGGCTACACCTTC
CDR3 protein: CASSFTGTGGKGYTF
V gene: TRBV5-1
clone size: .
D gene: TRBD1
J gene: TRBJ1-2

CDR3 DNA: TGCGCCAGCAGCTTGGCCGGGACAGGGTTTGAAGGGGAGCTGTTTTTT
CDR3 protein: CASSLAGTGFEGELFF
V gene: TRBV5-1
clone size: .
D gene: TRBD1
J gene: TRBJ2-2

CDR3 DNA: TGTGCCAGCAGCCAGGAGATAAATCAGCCCCAGCATTTT
CDR3 protein: CASSQEINQPQHF
V gene: TRBV4-2
clone size: .
D gene: .
J gene: TRBJ1-5

CDR3 DNA: TGTGCCAGCAGTAGGGAGCGATTCACAGATACGCAGTATTTT
CDR3 protein: CASSRERFTDTQYF
V gene: TRBV6-6
clone size: .
D gene: .
J gene: TRBJ2-3

CDR3 DNA: TGCGCCAGCAGCTTGACATCGACAGGTCCCTATGGCTACACCTTC
CDR3 protein: CASSLTSTGPYGYTF
V gene: TRBV5-1
clone size: .
D gene: .
J gene: TRBJ1-2

CDR3 DNA: TGTGCCAGCAACCCCGACAGGTTTTATCAGCCCCAGCATTTT
CDR3 protein: CASNPDRFYQPQHF
V gene: TRBV2
clone size: .
D gene: .
J gene: TRBJ1-5

CDR3 DNA: TGTGCCATCCTAGGGGCAGGAGCCTCGGATGGCTACACCTTC
CDR3 protein: CAILGAGASDGYTF
V gene: TRBV10-3
clone size: .
D gene: .
J gene: TRBJ1-2

CDR3 DNA: TGTGCCAGTAGGCTACAGGGTAACTATGGCTACACCTTC
CDR3 protein: CASRLQGNYGYTF
V gene: TRBV19
clone size: .
D gene: .
J gene: TRBJ1-2

CDR3 DNA: TGTGCCAGTAGGTCAGGGTATGATCAGCCCCAGCATTTT
CDR3 protein: CASRSGYDQPQHF
V gene: TRBV19
clone size: .
D gene: .
J gene: TRBJ1-5

CDR3 DNA: TGTGCCACCAGCAGGCGGGGGACAGATACGCAGTATTTT
CDR3 protein: CATSRRGTDTQYF
V gene: TRBV15
clone size: .
D gene: TRBD2
J gene: TRBJ2-3

CDR3 DNA: TGTGCCAGCAGTCCCCAAAAGGGCGGGGGTGAAAAACTGTTTTTT
CDR3 protein: CASSPQKGGGEKLFF
V gene: TRBV28
clone size: .
D gene: .
J gene: TRBJ1-4

CDR3 DNA: TGTGCCAGCAGCCCTTACACTGGGAGCTCTGGAAACACCATATATTTT
CDR3 protein: CASSPYTGSSGNTIYF
V gene: TRBV5-5
clone size: once
D gene: .
J gene: TRBJ1-3

CDR3 DNA: TGTGCCAGCAGCTTAGGGGACAGGTTTTTTCAGAAGTCACCCCTCCACTTT
CDR3 protein: CASSLGDRFFQKSPLHF
V gene: TRBV7-4
clone size: .
D gene: TRBD1
J gene: TRBJ1-6